This T cell receptor beta chain was captured by sequencing in a study of CD8+ T cells in alopecia areata. The study's findings and limits: Expanded CD8+ clones among the top 100, and scalp clonality, were significantly decreased by tofacitinib.

Sequencing templates came from extracted RNA that was reverse transcribed into cDNA. The assay was immunoSEQ multiplex PCR, and TCRdb's table has in-frame clones only and misses some. Of 110,000 or so clones listed, approximately 55% are singletons. Treatment meaning: oral pan-JAK inhibitor, 5-10 mg twice daily. On this clone: No antigen is known for it.

Looked up from germline, CDR1 is SNHLY and CDR2 is FYNNEI. V was trimmed by 4 bases and J by 2 bases, leaving 8 bases between them. The CDR3 extends over 13 amino acids. The rearrangement links TRBV2 to TRBJ1-1; D gene unclear. The TCR originated in a human donor with alopecia areata. The sequenced sample was CD4+ T cells sorted from blood, obtained at week 24, from a patient treated with tofacitinib. CDR3 residues: CASSVDGNTEAFF. The CDR3 DNA reads as TGTGCCAGCAGTGTTGACGGTAACACTGAAGCTTTCTTT. The full variable domain, its missing parts supplied by reference TRBV2 and TRBJ1-1, is EPEVTQTPSHQVTQMGQEVILRCVPISNHLYFYWYRQILGQKVEFLVSFYNNEISEKSEIFDDQFSVERPDGSNFTLKIRSTKLEDSAMYFCASSVDGNTEAFFGQGTRLTVV.